One sample yielded the 26 T cell receptor beta chains listed below, sequenced in a study of blood T cell repertoires in COVID-19. Only in-frame clones appear in the TCRdb table, and some are missing; sequencing was by immunoSEQ multiplex PCR. The repertoire consists of over 70,000 clones, with about 80% occurring once and the leading ten covering roughly 21%. The sequencing sample was made of peripheral blood. Receptor source: a woman aged 80 or over with acute or convalescent COVID-19.

The chain joins TRBV7-9 to TRBJ1-3, with D maybe TRBD1 (5 bases). The germline V gene encodes CDR1 SEHNR and CDR2 FQNEAQ (reference sequence). Trimming shortened V by 2 bases and J by 6 bases, and 8 bases separated the two germline ends. The CDR3 has 13 amino acids. CDR3 bases: TGTGCCAGCAGCTTAACCAGGGTAAACACCATATATTTT. Encoded protein: CASSLTRVNTIYF.

This chain connects TRBV29-1 to TRBJ1-5, with 8 bases matching TRBD1. The CDR3 consists of 14 residues. Germline loops: CDR1 SQVTM, CDR2 ANQGSEA. Unmatched junction bases numbered 8, after V lost 4 bases and J lost 6 bases. This chain's CDR3 is CSVASGGAGQPQHF. The CDR3 region has the DNA TGCAGCGTTGCCTCAGGGGGCGCGGGTCAGCCCCAGCATTTT. Full variable domain (missing parts from reference TRBV29-1 and TRBJ1-5): SAVISQKPSRDICQRGTSLTIQCQVDSQVTMMFWYRQQPGQSLTLIATANQGSEATYESGFVIDKFPISRPNLTFSTLTVSNMSPEDSSIYLCSVASGGAGQPQHFGDGTRLSIL.

The chain combines TRBV7-9 with TRBJ1-3, with D uncertain. Trimming cost V 5 bases and J 4 bases, with 9 bases left between them. This CDR3 has 13 residues. Germline-derived CDR1 and CDR2 are SEHNR and FQNEAQ (reference sequence). The CDR3, as DNA: TGTGCCAGCAGCCCATACGGGGGAAACACCATATATTTT. Protein sequence: CASSPYGGNTIYF.

J is TRBJ1-1 and V is TRBV5-4; 11 bases line up with TRBD1. Germline CDR1 reads SGHNT; CDR2 reads YYREEE (reference sequence). The V segment lost 4 bases and the J segment 5 bases; nucleotides outside the gene matches: 4. This CDR3 is 14 amino acids long. CDR3 nucleotides: TGTGCCAGCAGCCCGGGACAGGGGGGGACTGAAGCTTTCTTT. This sequence encodes CASSPGQGGTEAFF. The full variable domain, its missing parts supplied by reference TRBV5-4 and TRBJ1-1, is ETGVTQSPTHLIKTRGQQVTLRCSSQSGHNTVSWYQQALGQGPQFIFQYYREEENGRGNFPPRFSGLQFPNYSSELNVNALELDDSALYLCASSPGQGGTEAFFGQGTRLTVV.

The chain couples TRBV18 to TRBJ2-1; 7 positions agree with TRBD2. The CDR3 is 14 residues long. CDR1 and CDR2 from the germline V gene are KGHSH and LQKENI. With V trimmed by 5 bases and J by 5 bases, 6 bases remained unmatched. CDR3 sequence: CASSTQRGNNEQFF. The CDR3 DNA is TGTGCCAGCTCAACGCAGCGGGGAAACAATGAGCAGTTCTTC.

The V gene is TRBV3-1 (or the pseudogene TRBV3-2), the J gene TRBJ2-2; TRBD1 is a possible D gene (5 bases). From germline, CDR1 is LGHDT and CDR2 YNNKEL (reference sequence). Trimming shortened V by 4 bases and J by 0 bases, and 21 bases separated the two germline ends. This CDR3 comprises 19 residues. For the CDR3, the DNA is TGTGCCAGCAGCCGGACCCGCCAGAGGCAGGGATCGAACACCGGGGAGCTGTTTTTT. Its translation is CASSRTRQRQGSNTGELFF.

The V gene is TRBV2, the J gene TRBJ1-5, with D hard to call. V lost 2 bases to trimming and J lost 0 bases, with 8 bases between them. CDR1 and CDR2 (germline): SNHLY, FYNNEI. The CDR3 has 15 amino acids. CDR3 coding DNA: TGTGCCAGCAGTGAATCAGTTTATAGCAATCAGCCCCAGCATTTT. Encoded protein: CASSESVYSNQPQHF.

This clone was recorded a few times. This rearrangement joins TRBV19 to TRBJ1-1, with D maybe TRBD1 (6 bases). Germline V CDR1 and CDR2: LNHDA, SQIVND (reference sequence). The CDR3 covers 13 residues. Trimming cost V 10 bases and J 3 bases, with 15 bases left between them. The CDR3 DNA is TGTGCCACCGTAACAGGGAGGGACACTGAAGCTTTCTTT. Amino acids: CATVTGRDTEAFF. Using reference TRBV19 and TRBJ1-1 for the parts outside the CDR3, the full variable domain is DGGITQSPKYLFRKEGQNVTLSCEQNLNHDAMYWYRQDPGQGLRLIYYSQIVNDFQKGDIAEGYSVSREKKESFPLTVTSAQKNPTAFYLCATVTGRDTEAFFGQGTRLTVV.

This clone has more than one count but fewer than ten. The V and J genes are TRBV4-1 and TRBJ2-7, with no clear D. V lost 1 base and J 0 bases, leaving 19 bases between the germline ends. Germline V gene lookup returns CDR1 MGHRA and CDR2 YSYEKL. The CDR3 extends over 18 amino acids. The CDR3, as DNA: TGCGCCAGCAGCCAAGTTCCGCTATCTGCGGTGAGCTCCTACGAGCAGTACTTC. Translation gives CASSQVPLSAVSSYEQYF.

CDR3 loop: CASSQVDWKAETQYF. The CDR3 region has the DNA TGTGCCAGCAGCCAGGTGGACTGGAAAGCAGAGACCCAGTACTTC. This chain joins TRBV3-1 (or the pseudogene TRBV3-2) and TRBJ2-5; D might be TRBD2 (5 bases). This CDR3 spans 15 amino acids. The germline gives CDR1 LGHDT, CDR2 YNNKEL (reference sequence). The V end was cut by 3 bases, the J end by 4 bases, with 15 bases between.

This sequence joins TRBV5-4 and TRBJ1-2; maybe TRBD1 (6 bases). CDR1 SGHNT and CDR2 YYREEE come from the germline V gene (reference sequence). V lost 4 bases to trimming and J lost 4 bases, with 11 bases between them. The CDR3 is made up of 13 amino acids. CDR3 DNA sequence: TGTGCCAGCAGCCCCAGGGGCGTCTATGGCTACACCTTC. It is translated as CASSPRGVYGYTF. Full variable domain (outside the CDR3, taken from reference TRBV5-4 and TRBJ1-2): ETGVTQSPTHLIKTRGQQVTLRCSSQSGHNTVSWYQQALGQGPQFIFQYYREEENGRGNFPPRFSGLQFPNYSSELNVNALELDDSALYLCASSPRGVYGYTFGSGTRLTVV.

V gene TRBV3-1 (or the pseudogene TRBV3-2) combines with J gene TRBJ2-5, with 11 bases lining up with TRBD2. The CDR3 covers 16 residues. V was clipped by 4 bases and J by 5 bases; unmatched bases: 9. The germline gives CDR1 LGHDT, CDR2 YNNKEL (reference sequence). This CDR3 reads CASSPRTSGLRETQYF. CDR3 in DNA: TGTGCCAGCAGCCCCCGGACTAGCGGGTTAAGGGAGACCCAGTACTTC.

This chain links TRBV6-1 with TRBJ2-4; D not resolved. Trimming took off 3 bases at V and 1 base at J, with 10 bases between the two ends. Germline V gives CDR1 MNHNS, CDR2 SASEGT. This CDR3 comprises 15 residues. CDR3 sequence: CASSDPSAAKNIQYF. As DNA, the CDR3 is TGTGCCAGCAGTGACCCCTCCGCGGCCAAAAACATTCAGTACTTC.

The rearrangement uses TRBV5-6 and TRBJ1-2; D perhaps matches TRBD1 (6 bases). The CDR3 has 12 amino acids. Trimming stripped 2 bases from V and 8 bases from J, with 10 bases between. The germline CDR1 and CDR2 sequences are SGHDT and YYEEEE. The CDR3 reads CASSLQGYGYTF. CDR3 bases: TGTGCCAGCAGCTTACAGGGATACGGCTACACCTTC.

This rearrangement joins TRBV19 to TRBJ1-6; D is unresolved. The CDR3 has 14 amino acids. Germline CDR1 LNHDA, CDR2 SQIVND (reference sequence). Between the trimmed V and J ends, which lost 0 bases and 13 bases, there was a span of 13 bases. The CDR3 coding sequence is TGTGCCAGTAGTATAGATAGTAGAGGCCGGCCCCTCCACTTT. It translates to CASSIDSRGRPLHF.

A single count supports this clone. The chain has TRBV2 and TRBJ1-6; no firm D call. V lost 6 bases and J lost 5, with 11 bases in between. The CDR3 covers 14 residues. From germline, CDR1 is SNHLY and CDR2 FYNNEI. In nucleotides, the CDR3 is TGTGCCAGCAGGAAGCTTACCAATAATTCACCCCTCCACTTT. Protein: CASRKLTNNSPLHF.

This clone was counted between two and nine times. The chain employs TRBV7-2 and TRBJ1-4, with a possible D match to TRBD1 (6 bases). The CDR3 runs 14 residues. V lost 3 bases and J lost 2, with 7 bases in between. Germline V gene data show CDR1 as SGHTA and CDR2 as FQGNSA. The CDR3 DNA is TGTGCCAGCAGCTTCAGGGGTACTAATGAAAAACTGTTTTTT. Its protein product is CASSFRGTNEKLFF.

The chain is built from TRBV5-8 and TRBJ2-1, with TRBD2 matching over 15 bases. The V gene end was trimmed by 4 bases and the J gene end by 9 bases; junction bases not matched to a gene: 8. The CDR3 has 16 residues. Per germline, CDR1 SGHTS and CDR2 YDEGEE. CDR3 nucleotides: TGTGCCAGCAGCCTTAAATGGACTAGCGGGAGGGTTGAGCAGTTCTTC. Amino acid sequence: CASSLKWTSGRVEQFF. Using reference TRBV5-8 and TRBJ2-1 for the parts outside the CDR3, the full variable domain is EAGVTQSPTHLIKTRGQQATLRCSPISGHTSVYWYQQALGLGLQFLLWYDEGEERNRGNFPPRFSGRQFPNYSSELNVNALELEDSALYLCASSLKWTSGRVEQFFGPGTRLTVL.

The chain recombines TRBV6-2 or TRBV6-3 with TRBJ2-1; 7 bases line up with TRBD1. Germline V gives CDR1 MNHEY, CDR2 SVGEGT. V was pared by 2 bases and J by 5 bases, with 6 bases of the junction left unmatched. This CDR3 contains 15 residues. In nucleotides, the CDR3 is TGTGCCAGCAGTTACACCTTAGGGGGCCACAATGAGCAGTTCTTC. It yields the protein CASSYTLGGHNEQFF.

V is TRBV5-1 and J is TRBJ1-2; TRBD1 is a possible D gene (6 bases). This CDR3 spans 13 amino acids. V was shortened by 4 bases and J by 7 bases, with 14 bases between the two germline ends. Germline CDR1 is SGHRS and CDR2 is YFSETQ. CDR3 sequence: CASSPRGGAGYTF. CDR3 DNA sequence: TGCGCCAGCAGCCCCCGCGGGGGGGCTGGCTACACCTTC.

CDR3 nucleotide sequence: TGTGCCAGCTCACCACAGGACAGGGGAGGGGACTACACCTTC. Its translation: CASSPQDRGGDYTF. The chain uses TRBV18 and TRBJ1-2, with 9 bases that match TRBD1. The CDR3 length is 14 residues. Trimming took 1 base from V and 10 from J; bases not matched to a gene: 7. Germline loops: CDR1 KGHSH, CDR2 LQKENI.

A few counts support this clone. J is TRBJ2-7 and V is TRBV5-1, with TRBD2 identical over 10 bases. V trimming: 2 bases; J trimming: 2 bases; junction bases outside the gene matches: 4. CDR3 length equals 15 residues. CDR1 is SGHRS, CDR2 YFSETQ, per germline. The CDR3 DNA follows: TGCGCCAGCAGCTTTATCGGGACTAGCGCCTACGAGCAGTACTTC. As protein: CASSFIGTSAYEQYF.

V usage is TRBV7-9 and J usage is TRBJ1-2; D remains unclear. From germline, CDR1 is SEHNR and CDR2 FQNEAQ (reference sequence). The CDR3 runs 14 residues. The V and J ends lost 3 bases and 4 bases respectively, with 12 bases between them. CDR3 sequence: CASSFPDGGYGYTF. The DNA for the CDR3 is TGTGCCAGCAGCTTCCCGGATGGAGGCTATGGCTACACCTTC.

The chain combines TRBV10-3 with TRBJ1-5; D is perhaps TRBD1 (6 bases). This CDR3 has 14 amino acids. Trimming shortened V by 6 bases and J by 3 bases, and 12 bases separated the two germline ends. Germline assignment: CDR1 ENHRY and CDR2 SYGVKD. For the CDR3, the DNA is TGTGCCATCAGGGCAGGGGCTTCCAATCAGCCCCAGCATTTT. Amino acid sequence: CAIRAGASNQPQHF.

V gene TRBV7-2 combines with J gene TRBJ1-5; D is possibly TRBD1 (5 bases). The CDR3 sequence is 13 residues long. CDR1 is SGHTA and CDR2 is FQGNSA in the germline V gene. V was clipped by 5 bases and J by 6 bases, with 11 bases between them. This chain's CDR3 is CASSAEGRQPQHF. The DNA for the CDR3 is TGTGCCAGCAGCGCGGAGGGGCGTCAGCCCCAGCATTTT.

This clone was seen just once. The chain links TRBV7-2 to TRBJ1-4; D perhaps matches TRBD1 (6 bases). The CDR3 spans 14 residues. V shed 5 bases and J shed 7 bases, with 14 bases lying between them. CDR1 SGHTA and CDR2 FQGNSA come from the germline V gene. The CDR3 is CASSGGQISEKLFF. CDR3 sequence (DNA): TGTGCCAGCAGCGGTGGACAGATTTCTGAAAAACTGTTTTTT. The variable domain in full, completed from reference TRBV7-2 and TRBJ1-4, reads GAGVSQSPSNKVTEKGKDVELRCDPISGHTALYWYRQSLGQGLEFLIYFQGNSAPDKSGLPSDRFSAERTGGSVSTLTIQRTQQEDSAVYLCASSGGQISEKLFFGSGTQLSVL.